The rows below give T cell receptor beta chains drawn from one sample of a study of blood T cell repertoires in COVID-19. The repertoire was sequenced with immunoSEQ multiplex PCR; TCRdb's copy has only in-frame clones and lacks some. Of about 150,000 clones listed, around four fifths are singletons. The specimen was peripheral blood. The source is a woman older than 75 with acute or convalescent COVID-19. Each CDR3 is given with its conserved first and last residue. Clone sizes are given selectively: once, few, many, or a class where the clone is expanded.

CDR3 protein: CASSLGGISYNEQFF
V gene: TRBV5-1
clone size: few

CDR3 protein: CASSQTVNTGELFF
V gene: TRBV3-1/TRBV3-2
clone size: few

CDR3 protein: CASSQAAGKGETQYF
V gene: TRBV4-1
clone size: once

CDR3 protein: CASSTSNLYGYTF
V gene: TRBV19
clone size: .

CDR3 protein: CASSESAGNTEAFF
V gene: TRBV6-1
clone size: .

CDR3 protein: CASKTGGSGNTIYF
V gene: TRBV6-1
clone size: .

CDR3 protein: CASSPTHENVLTF
V gene: TRBV7-2
clone size: .

CDR3 protein: CASSQFRDYNEQFF
V gene: TRBV14
clone size: .

CDR3 protein: CASGSSTGTGGYTF
V gene: TRBV10-2
clone size: once

CDR3 protein: CATIQQPQHF
V gene: TRBV24-1
clone size: .

CDR3 protein: CSVEDRAGVGYTF
V gene: TRBV29-1
clone size: .

CDR3 protein: CASSSTGGDYGYTF
V gene: TRBV19
clone size: .

CDR3 protein: CATSRDVYRGAFF
V gene: TRBV15
clone size: few

CDR3 protein: CASGRPLAPLYF
V gene: TRBV12-3/TRBV12-4
clone size: .

CDR3 protein: CASRIQGRDQPQHF
V gene: TRBV19
clone size: .

CDR3 protein: CASSRTGTGGRTDTQYF
V gene: TRBV7-9
clone size: .

CDR3 protein: CASSLTSGEEQFF
V gene: TRBV28
clone size: .

CDR3 protein: CASSLAQGARDF
V gene: TRBV7-2
clone size: .

CDR3 protein: CASSLHLSGTQVFYEQYF
V gene: TRBV6-6
clone size: .

CDR3 protein: CASSRDRSSQPQHF
V gene: TRBV2
clone size: .

CDR3 protein: CASKPTGPNEKLFF
V gene: TRBV6-5
clone size: .

CDR3 protein: CASSLGQGTYNEQFF
V gene: TRBV11-3
clone size: .

CDR3 protein: CASRLDRSRTEAFF
V gene: TRBV28
clone size: .

CDR3 protein: CASKGAYEQYF
V gene: TRBV2
clone size: .

CDR3 protein: CASSYSGAGEAEQFF
V gene: TRBV6-2/TRBV6-3
clone size: .

CDR3 protein: CASSVNSLRNEKLFF
V gene: TRBV19
clone size: .

CDR3 protein: CASRPGGSKNIQYF
V gene: TRBV5-4
clone size: .